Listed below are T cell receptor beta chains from one sample, sequenced in a study of blood T cells in healthy people across ages. Each CDR3 protein gets one entry after TCRdb re-called the 5' RACE reads with MiXCR. The sample records 750,000 to 950,000 distinct CDR3 sequences, roughly 24% being singletons. This sample also appeared in a second study, on T cells of mothers and their children.

What was sequenced was blood. These TCRs come from a boy aged 5-17 years in good health. Each CDR3 is given with its conserved first and last residue. The order of the fields is D gene, J gene, V gene, clone size, CDR3 protein, CDR3 DNA. A D gene is named only where the DNA matches it firmly. Expanded clones get a size class; other rows say once, few or many, or leave the size out.

D gene: TRBD2
J gene: TRBJ2-1
V gene: TRBV2
clone size: once
CDR3 protein: CASSGGRVGVFQAQFF
CDR3 DNA: TGTGCCAGCAGTGGAGGGAGGGTTGGAGTTTTTCAGGCGCAGTTCTTC

D gene: TRBD1
J gene: TRBJ2-7
V gene: TRBV2
clone size: .
CDR3 protein: CASSADRGRYEQYF
CDR3 DNA: TGTGCCAGCAGTGCGGACAGGGGCCGGTACGAGCAGTACTTC

D gene: .
J gene: TRBJ2-2
V gene: TRBV7-3
clone size: once
CDR3 protein: CASSQSGMANTGELFF
CDR3 DNA: TGTGCCAGCAGCCAGAGCGGTATGGCGAACACCGGGGAGCTGTTTTTT

D gene: TRBD1
J gene: TRBJ1-1
V gene: TRBV11-3
clone size: .
CDR3 protein: CASSSGQGAYTEAFF
CDR3 DNA: TGTGCCAGCAGCTCGGGACAGGGGGCGTACACTGAAGCTTTCTTT

D gene: TRBD2
J gene: TRBJ2-7
V gene: TRBV7-2
clone size: .
CDR3 protein: CASSLAGGVEAEQYF
CDR3 DNA: TGTGCCAGCAGCTTAGCGGGAGGGGTGGAGGCCGAGCAGTACTTC

D gene: .
J gene: TRBJ1-1
V gene: TRBV12-3/TRBV12-4
clone size: .
CDR3 protein: CASSFGGITEAFF
CDR3 DNA: TGTGCCAGCAGTTTTGGGGGAATCACTGAAGCTTTCTTT

D gene: .
J gene: TRBJ2-3
V gene: TRBV12-3/TRBV12-4
clone size: .
CDR3 protein: CASSLASGTAGTDTQYF
CDR3 DNA: TGTGCCAGCAGTTTAGCCTCCGGGACCGCCGGCACAGATACGCAGTATTTT

D gene: .
J gene: TRBJ1-2
V gene: TRBV3-1
clone size: .
CDR3 protein: CASSYSRPANYGYTF
CDR3 DNA: TGTGCCAGCAGCTACAGTCGTCCCGCTAACTATGGCTACACCTTC

D gene: TRBD2
J gene: TRBJ2-2
V gene: TRBV2
clone size: .
CDR3 protein: CAGSSGGAGTGELFF
CDR3 DNA: TGTGCCGGGTCTAGCGGGGGGGCCGGCACCGGGGAGCTGTTTTTT

D gene: .
J gene: TRBJ1-4
V gene: TRBV28
clone size: .
CDR3 protein: CASSPYGTNEKLFF
CDR3 DNA: TGTGCCAGCAGCCCTTACGGAACTAATGAAAAACTGTTTTTT

D gene: TRBD1
J gene: TRBJ2-1
V gene: TRBV7-7
clone size: few
CDR3 protein: CASSVDRGPHNEQFF
CDR3 DNA: TGTGCCAGCAGCGTCGACAGGGGGCCACACAATGAGCAGTTCTTC

D gene: .
J gene: TRBJ2-5
V gene: TRBV18
clone size: .
CDR3 protein: CASSTGGQVKTQYF
CDR3 DNA: TGTGCCAGCTCCACTGGAGGGCAGGTGAAGACCCAGTACTTC

D gene: .
J gene: TRBJ2-1
V gene: TRBV7-9
clone size: .
CDR3 protein: CASGLPTGIKASSYNEQFF
CDR3 DNA: TGTGCCAGCGGCTTACCGACAGGAATTAAAGCCAGCTCCTACAATGAGCAGTTCTTC

D gene: .
J gene: TRBJ2-6
V gene: TRBV6-2/TRBV6-3
clone size: .
CDR3 protein: CASSQGGLLRANVLTF
CDR3 DNA: TGTGCCAGCAGTCAAGGTGGACTGCTGAGGGCCAACGTCCTGACTTTC

D gene: .
J gene: TRBJ2-1
V gene: TRBV7-2
clone size: few
CDR3 protein: CASSLYIGGQQFF
CDR3 DNA: TGTGCCAGCAGCCTTTACATCGGGGGGCAGCAGTTCTTC

D gene: TRBD1
J gene: TRBJ1-4
V gene: TRBV20-1
clone size: .
CDR3 protein: CSARIPTGVIGKLFF
CDR3 DNA: TGCAGTGCTAGAATCCCGACAGGGGTTATCGGAAAACTGTTTTTT

D gene: .
J gene: TRBJ2-4
V gene: TRBV9
clone size: few
CDR3 protein: CASSSRPDSGAKNIQYF
CDR3 DNA: TGTGCCAGCAGCTCCCGACCTGACAGCGGGGCCAAAAACATTCAGTACTTC

D gene: .
J gene: TRBJ2-7
V gene: TRBV29-1
clone size: few
CDR3 protein: CSVVGGEAYEQYF
CDR3 DNA: TGCAGCGTCGTAGGCGGGGAGGCCTACGAGCAGTACTTC

D gene: .
J gene: TRBJ1-2
V gene: TRBV20-1
clone size: .
CDR3 protein: CSAYGGYGYTF
CDR3 DNA: TGCAGCGCTTACGGCGGATATGGCTACACCTTC

D gene: .
J gene: TRBJ2-7
V gene: TRBV28
clone size: .
CDR3 protein: CASSSSGQGVHEQYF
CDR3 DNA: TGTGCCAGCAGTTCATCGGGTCAGGGAGTCCACGAGCAGTACTTC

D gene: TRBD1
J gene: TRBJ2-3
V gene: TRBV20-1
clone size: .
CDR3 protein: CSAGSGTDSTDTQYF
CDR3 DNA: TGCAGTGCTGGGTCCGGGACAGATTCCACAGATACGCAGTATTTT

D gene: .
J gene: TRBJ2-5
V gene: TRBV4-2
clone size: .
CDR3 protein: CASSQDSRETQYF
CDR3 DNA: TGTGCCAGCAGCCAAGATTCGCGAGAGACCCAGTACTTC

D gene: .
J gene: TRBJ1-2
V gene: TRBV24-1
clone size: .
CDR3 protein: CATSEQGDGYTF
CDR3 DNA: TGTGCCACCAGTGAACAGGGAGATGGCTACACCTTC

D gene: .
J gene: TRBJ2-1
V gene: TRBV5-1
clone size: .
CDR3 protein: CASSGNFGGENYNEQFF
CDR3 DNA: TGCGCCAGCAGCGGAAATTTCGGCGGGGAGAACTACAATGAGCAGTTCTTC

D gene: .
J gene: TRBJ1-4
V gene: TRBV3-1
clone size: few
CDR3 protein: CASSQAGSTEKLFF
CDR3 DNA: TGTGCCAGCAGCCAAGCGGGTTCCACCGAAAAACTGTTTTTT

D gene: .
J gene: TRBJ2-4
V gene: TRBV21-1
clone size: .
CDR3 protein: CASSLLVGGQSTKNIQYF
CDR3 DNA: TGTGCCAGCAGCTTACTTGTGGGAGGCCAATCGACCAAAAACATTCAGTACTTC

D gene: TRBD1
J gene: TRBJ2-1
V gene: TRBV5-1
clone size: .
CDR3 protein: CASSRTQDRGEQFF
CDR3 DNA: TGCGCCAGCAGCCGGACCCAGGACAGGGGAGAGCAGTTCTTC

D gene: .
J gene: TRBJ1-3
V gene: TRBV7-6
clone size: .
CDR3 protein: CASSSGSDGGGTIYF
CDR3 DNA: TGTGCCAGCAGCTCTGGGTCCGATGGAGGAGGCACCATATATTTT

D gene: .
J gene: TRBJ2-4
V gene: TRBV12-3/TRBV12-4
clone size: few
CDR3 protein: CASLQTDKNIQYF
CDR3 DNA: TGTGCCAGCTTGCAGACGGATAAAAACATTCAGTACTTC

D gene: TRBD1
J gene: TRBJ2-7
V gene: TRBV7-9
clone size: .
CDR3 protein: CASSFPGTGDYEQYF
CDR3 DNA: TGTGCCAGCAGCTTCCCCGGGACAGGGGACTACGAGCAGTACTTC

D gene: .
J gene: TRBJ2-2
V gene: TRBV20-1
clone size: .
CDR3 protein: CSAEGPSNTGELFF
CDR3 DNA: TGCAGTGCTGAGGGACCCTCGAACACCGGGGAGCTGTTTTTT

D gene: TRBD1
J gene: TRBJ1-1
V gene: TRBV5-1
clone size: many
CDR3 protein: CASSSGTGGTEAFF
CDR3 DNA: TGTGCCAGCAGCTCCGGGACAGGGGGAACTGAAGCTTTCTTT

D gene: TRBD1
J gene: TRBJ2-2
V gene: TRBV5-1
clone size: once
CDR3 protein: CASSQGQGAFTGELFF
CDR3 DNA: TGCGCCAGCAGCCAAGGACAGGGGGCCTTCACCGGGGAGCTGTTTTTT

D gene: .
J gene: TRBJ2-7
V gene: TRBV3-1
clone size: many
CDR3 protein: CASSQDRLMREQYF
CDR3 DNA: TGTGCCAGCAGCCAAGATCGGTTAATGAGGGAGCAGTACTTC

D gene: TRBD2
J gene: TRBJ2-7
V gene: TRBV5-1
clone size: few
CDR3 protein: CASSLRTSGDREQYF
CDR3 DNA: TGCGCCAGCAGCTTACGGACTAGCGGGGACCGGGAGCAGTACTTC

D gene: .
J gene: TRBJ2-7
V gene: TRBV28
clone size: many
CDR3 protein: CASSIGSYEQYF
CDR3 DNA: TGTGCCAGCAGTATTGGCTCCTACGAGCAGTACTTC

D gene: TRBD2
J gene: TRBJ2-1
V gene: TRBV14
clone size: few
CDR3 protein: CASSQVAGGHRHEQFF
CDR3 DNA: TGTGCCAGCAGCCAAGTAGCGGGGGGGCACCGGCATGAGCAGTTCTTC

D gene: TRBD1
J gene: TRBJ1-5
V gene: TRBV6-2/TRBV6-3
clone size: few
CDR3 protein: CASSYSDRGPLNQPQHF
CDR3 DNA: TGTGCCAGCAGTTACTCTGACAGGGGGCCGCTGAATCAGCCCCAGCATTTT

D gene: .
J gene: TRBJ2-3
V gene: TRBV7-6
clone size: .
CDR3 protein: CASSSLAGGGRADTQYF
CDR3 DNA: TGTGCCAGCAGCTCCCTAGCAGGAGGGGGGAGGGCAGATACGCAGTATTTT

D gene: .
J gene: TRBJ2-5
V gene: TRBV5-5
clone size: few
CDR3 protein: CASSSHRQEETQYF
CDR3 DNA: TGTGCCAGCAGTTCACACCGACAGGAAGAGACCCAGTACTTC

D gene: .
J gene: TRBJ1-1
V gene: TRBV10-3
clone size: .
CDR3 protein: CAISESRGLNTEAFF
CDR3 DNA: TGTGCCATCAGTGAGTCAAGGGGCCTGAACACTGAAGCTTTCTTT

D gene: .
J gene: TRBJ2-5
V gene: TRBV6-5
clone size: .
CDR3 protein: CASSPPGALETQYF
CDR3 DNA: TGTGCCAGCAGCCCGCCCGGAGCACTAGAGACCCAGTACTTC

D gene: TRBD2
J gene: TRBJ2-5
V gene: TRBV7-6
clone size: .
CDR3 protein: CASSLRGLAETQYF
CDR3 DNA: TGTGCCAGCAGCTTACGGGGACTAGCGGAGACCCAGTACTTC

D gene: .
J gene: TRBJ1-2
V gene: TRBV7-9
clone size: .
CDR3 protein: CASSLEAPRVYGYTF
CDR3 DNA: TGTGCCAGCAGCTTAGAAGCACCCAGGGTCTATGGCTACACCTTC

D gene: .
J gene: TRBJ2-2
V gene: TRBV3-1
clone size: .
CDR3 protein: CASSQGPGVPGELFF
CDR3 DNA: TGTGCCAGCAGCCAAGGGCCGGGAGTGCCGGGGGAGCTGTTTTTT

D gene: TRBD2
J gene: TRBJ2-1
V gene: TRBV7-3
clone size: few
CDR3 protein: CASSPSGLANEQFF
CDR3 DNA: TGTGCCAGCAGCCCGTCGGGACTAGCCAATGAGCAGTTCTTC

D gene: .
J gene: TRBJ1-3
V gene: TRBV12-3/TRBV12-4
clone size: few
CDR3 protein: CACRVAGNTIYF
CDR3 DNA: TGTGCCTGCAGAGTGGCTGGAAACACCATATATTTT

D gene: .
J gene: TRBJ2-2
V gene: TRBV12-3/TRBV12-4
clone size: .
CDR3 protein: CASRPRSRGPHTGELFF
CDR3 DNA: TGTGCCAGCAGACCTCGGTCCCGGGGGCCTCACACCGGGGAGCTGTTTTTT

D gene: .
J gene: TRBJ2-1
V gene: TRBV24-1
clone size: .
CDR3 protein: CATSSTGFNEQFF
CDR3 DNA: TGTGCCACCAGTTCCACAGGGTTCAATGAGCAGTTCTTC

D gene: .
J gene: TRBJ2-1
V gene: TRBV5-5
clone size: few
CDR3 protein: CASSFTGQRENEQFF
CDR3 DNA: TGTGCCAGCAGCTTTACGGGTCAAAGGGAAAATGAGCAGTTCTTC

D gene: TRBD1
J gene: TRBJ1-2
V gene: TRBV24-1
clone size: .
CDR3 protein: CATSDGGQGAYYGYTF
CDR3 DNA: TGTGCCACCAGTGATGGTGGACAGGGGGCTTACTATGGCTACACCTTC

D gene: .
J gene: TRBJ2-7
V gene: TRBV3-1
clone size: .
CDR3 protein: CASSQDRTVSYEQYF
CDR3 DNA: TGTGCCAGCAGCCAAGACCGGACAGTCTCCTACGAGCAGTACTTC

D gene: .
J gene: TRBJ2-3
V gene: TRBV10-2
clone size: few
CDR3 protein: CASSESPAWSTDTQYF
CDR3 DNA: TGCGCCAGCAGTGAGTCCCCGGCATGGAGCACAGATACGCAGTATTTT

D gene: .
J gene: TRBJ2-5
V gene: TRBV5-1
clone size: few
CDR3 protein: CASSLAGAVAETQYF
CDR3 DNA: TGCGCCAGCAGCTTGGCCGGGGCGGTCGCGGAGACCCAGTACTTC

D gene: .
J gene: TRBJ2-7
V gene: TRBV20-1
clone size: .
CDR3 protein: CSARDGASPYEQYF
CDR3 DNA: TGCAGTGCTAGAGATGGAGCGTCACCTTACGAGCAGTACTTC

D gene: .
J gene: TRBJ2-7
V gene: TRBV12-3/TRBV12-4
clone size: .
CDR3 protein: CASRVGGQRREQYF
CDR3 DNA: TGTGCCAGCCGCGTGGGGGGCCAGCGTCGCGAGCAGTACTTC

D gene: .
J gene: TRBJ2-5
V gene: TRBV30
clone size: few
CDR3 protein: CAWIAGAGTQYF
CDR3 DNA: TGTGCCTGGATTGCAGGGGCAGGGACCCAGTACTTC

D gene: .
J gene: TRBJ2-5
V gene: TRBV12-3/TRBV12-4
clone size: .
CDR3 protein: CASTGAQETQYF
CDR3 DNA: TGTGCCAGTACGGGGGCCCAAGAGACCCAGTACTTC

D gene: TRBD2
J gene: TRBJ2-3
V gene: TRBV5-1
clone size: few
CDR3 protein: CASSPPGLAGVTRYF
CDR3 DNA: TGCGCCAGCAGCCCCCCGGGACTAGCGGGGGTTACGCGGTATTTT